Only a few counts were recorded for the clone carrying this TCR beta chain. TCRdb reprocessed the RT-PCR reads with MiXCR, giving one entry per CDR3 protein. The table has about a million distinct CDR3 sequences, around 17% seen once. The sample belongs to a study of patients and donors after allogeneic stem cell transplantation. The CDR3 loop spans 14 amino acids. CDR1 MNHEY and CDR2 SMNVEV come from the germline V gene (reference sequence). The V segment lost 3 bases and the J segment 10 bases; nucleotides outside the gene matches: 6. The sequence derives from a human donor who was either an allogeneic HSCT recipient or a stem cell or donor lymphocyte infusion donor (not recorded which). It is not recorded whose cells these are; they may come from a transplant donor. The rearrangement joins TRBV27 to TRBJ1-6, with TRBD1 identical over 7 bases. The material sequenced was blood, either unsorted or a sorted T cell fraction (not recorded which). This chain's CDR3 is CASSFSGGGSPLHF. The CDR3 nucleotides are TGTGCCAGCAGTTTTTCAGGGGGTGGGTCACCCCTCCACTTT.